A single sample gave rise to the 28 T cell receptor beta chains below, sequenced in a study of beta chain features in type 1 diabetes. The study's findings and limits: Researchers report that Type 1 diabetes patients had moderately but significantly shorter TCRB CDR3s across all four CD4+ subsets.

Which antigens these TCRs recognize remains unknown. Expressed TCRB transcripts were sequenced after all isolated RNA was converted to cDNA. Sequencing used immunoSEQ multiplex PCR; TCRdb keeps in-frame clones, though not all of them. The sample holds roughly 50,000 clones, around 45% seen once. The specimen sequenced was Tregs from blood. Receptor source: a man between 25 and 39 years old with type 1 diabetes.

This sequence joins TRBV29-1 and TRBJ2-7; D is perhaps TRBD2 (5 bases). The V gene's germline CDR1 is SQVTM and CDR2 ANQGSEA. CDR3 length equals 11 residues. V lost 6 bases and J lost 6, with 12 bases in between. CDR3 DNA: TGCAGCGTCCGGAGGTTCTCCGAGCAGTACTTC. It specifies CSVRRFSEQYF.

The chain has TRBV9 and TRBJ1-1, with D maybe TRBD1 (5 bases). V gave up 4 bases and J gave up 4 bases, with 17 bases separating them. Germline CDR1 and CDR2: SGDLS and YYNGEE. The CDR3 spans 15 residues. CDR3 region: CASSPRPTDFTEAFF. The CDR3 DNA reads TGTGCCAGCAGCCCAAGACCGACAGACTTCACTGAAGCTTTCTTT. Together with reference TRBV9 and TRBJ1-1, the CDR3 gives the full variable domain: DSGVTQTPKHLITATGQRVTLRCSPRSGDLSVYWYQQSLDQGLQFLIQYYNGEERAKGNILERFSAQQFPDLHSELNLSSLELGDSALYFCASSPRPTDFTEAFFGQGTRLTVV.

This clone has only a few counts. This chain joins TRBV10-3 and TRBJ2-2; TRBD1 matches 9 bases. The junction had 3 bases not matched to a gene; V was cut back by 6 bases and J by 1 base. Germline CDR1 and CDR2: ENHRY and SYGVKD. The CDR3 is made up of 15 amino acids. The CDR3 spells CAISGDRENTGELFF. CDR3 in DNA: TGTGCCATCAGCGGGGACAGGGAGAACACCGGGGAGCTGTTTTTT.

This clone came up a few times. The V gene is TRBV28, the J gene TRBJ1-3; 7 nucleotides agree with TRBD1. Germline CDR1 MDHEN, CDR2 SYDVKM. The CDR3 covers 16 residues. Trimming removed 5 bases from V and 0 bases from J; junction bases left unmatched: 7. The CDR3 protein is CASSPLDRFSGNTIYF. Here the CDR3 DNA reads TGTGCCAGCAGTCCCCTGGACAGGTTCTCTGGAAACACCATATATTTT.

The table lists this clone with a few counts. The J gene is TRBJ1-5, the V gene TRBV28, with TRBD1 identical over 10 bases. The CDR3 runs 15 residues. V shed 7 bases and J 5 bases; nucleotides not matched to a gene: 8. CDR1 MDHEN and CDR2 SYDVKM come from the germline V gene. The DNA of the CDR3 is TGTGCCAGCACCCCCTTAGGGACAGGGGATCAGCCCCAGCATTTT. Its protein is CASTPLGTGDQPQHF.

V and J are TRBV2 and TRBJ1-5; the D is unclear. Between the trimmed V and J ends, which lost 4 bases and 6 bases, there was a span of 16 bases. The germline V gene encodes CDR1 SNHLY and CDR2 FYNNEI. The CDR3 contains 15 residues. The CDR3 spells CASSGHSTGGQPQHF. The CDR3 nucleotides read TGTGCCAGCAGTGGACATAGCACGGGAGGTCAGCCCCAGCATTTT.

The DNA for the CDR3 is TGTGCCAGCAGCACCACAGGGGGCTTAAGTGATGGCTACACCTTC. Amino acids: CASSTTGGLSDGYTF. J is TRBJ1-2 and V is TRBV9, with 9 bases matching TRBD1. The CDR3 consists of 15 residues. V shed 4 bases and J 6 bases; nucleotides not matched to a gene: 10. Germline CDR1 and CDR2: SGDLS and YYNGEE.

This clone has only a few counts. The V gene is TRBV11-2, the J gene TRBJ2-7; the match to TRBD2 covers 10 bases. This CDR3 contains 17 residues. With 5 bases clipped from V and 2 bases from J, the junction kept 12 bases outside the gene matches. Germline assignment: CDR1 SGHAT and CDR2 FQNNGV. The CDR3 reads CASSPPGTSALPYEQYF. CDR3 DNA sequence: TGTGCCAGCAGCCCCCCGGGGACTAGCGCGCTACCCTACGAGCAGTACTTC.

This clone showed up just a few times. V is TRBV9 and J is TRBJ2-3; the match to TRBD2 covers 8 bases. Trimming removed 0 bases from V and 2 bases from J; junction bases left unmatched: 5. In germline, CDR1 is SGDLS, CDR2 YYNGEE. CDR3 size: 16 residues. The CDR3 spells CASSVAAGEPTDTQYF. The CDR3 DNA sequence: TGTGCCAGCAGCGTAGCAGCGGGAGAGCCCACAGATACGCAGTATTTT.

Only a few counts were recorded for this clone. The chain carries TRBV7-9 and TRBJ1-5; D uncertain. Germline assignment: CDR1 SEHNR and CDR2 FQNEAQ (reference sequence). The CDR3 is 16 residues long. Trimming cost V 4 bases and J 2 bases, with 15 bases left between them. CDR3 bases: TGTGCCAGCAGCTCCGGGAATTGGAGGGGCAATCAGCCCCAGCATTTT. This gives the protein CASSSGNWRGNQPQHF. Variable domain in full (rest from reference TRBV7-9 and TRBJ1-5): DTGVSQNPRHKITKRGQNVTFRCDPISEHNRLYWYRQTLGQGPEFLTYFQNEAQLEKSRLLSDRFSAERPKGSFSTLEIQRTEQGDSAMYLCASSSGNWRGNQPQHFGDGTRLSIL.

The chain links TRBV7-2 to TRBJ2-2; the match to TRBD2 covers 7 bases. Looked up from germline, CDR1 is SGHTA and CDR2 is FQGNSA. The CDR3 covers 16 residues. V lost 2 bases, J lost 2 bases, and 5 bases stayed unmatched. The CDR3 DNA follows: TGTGCCAGCAGCTTACTCCGACTAGCAAACACCGGGGAGCTGTTTTTT. Its translation: CASSLLRLANTGELFF.

V gene TRBV29-1 combines with J gene TRBJ2-5; maybe TRBD2 (5 bases). Per the germline V gene, CDR1 is SQVTM and CDR2 is ANQGSEA. Trimming took off 8 bases at V and 5 bases at J, with 12 bases between the two ends. The CDR3 is 11 amino acids. The CDR3 region is CSCGLGETQYF. The CDR3 DNA sequence: TGCAGCTGCGGACTGGGGGAGACCCAGTACTTC.

This clone has more than one count but fewer than ten. The chain recombines TRBV11-3 with TRBJ2-5, with D possibly TRBD2 on 6 matching bases. The length of the CDR3 is 14 residues. V lost 1 base and J 2 bases, leaving 8 bases between the germline ends. Germline values: CDR1 SGHNT, CDR2 YENEEA. The CDR3, as DNA: TGTGCCAGCAGCTTAGGCGGGGCTCAAGAGACCCAGTACTTC. It specifies CASSLGGAQETQYF.

The chain couples TRBV16 to TRBJ1-4; D not certain. Trimming removed 0 bases at V and 5 bases at J, with 10 bases between. The germline V gene has CDR1 KGHSY and CDR2 FQNENV. The CDR3 sequence is 15 residues long. The CDR3 region has the DNA TGTGCCAGCAGCCAATCCAGTCCCTCCAATGAAAAACTGTTTTTT. Its protein is CASSQSSPSNEKLFF.

V is TRBV11-1 and J is TRBJ2-3; D ambiguous. This CDR3 has 15 residues. Germline values: CDR1 SGHAT, CDR2 FQDESV (reference sequence). V dropped 5 bases and J dropped 3 bases, with 15 bases sitting between them. The CDR3 here is CASSPPGPATDTQYF. The CDR3 bases are TGTGCCAGCAGCCCGCCGGGTCCCGCGACAGATACGCAGTATTTT.

This clone was detected a few times. The genes are TRBV18 and TRBJ2-5; D remains ambiguous. V dropped 3 bases and J dropped 2 bases, with 7 bases sitting between them. Germline V gives CDR1 KGHSH, CDR2 LQKENI. This CDR3 has 13 amino acids. As DNA, the CDR3 is TGTGCCAGCTCACCGGCCAGTCAAGAGACCCAGTACTTC. This translates into CASSPASQETQYF.

The V gene is TRBV28, the J gene TRBJ2-7, with TRBD1 as a possible D gene (5 bases). The CDR3 runs 12 residues. With 6 bases removed from V and 4 bases from J, the gap between germline ends came to 10 bases. The germline V gene encodes CDR1 MDHEN and CDR2 SYDVKM. The CDR3 region is CASRDTQYEQYF. CDR3 coding DNA: TGTGCCAGCAGGGACACCCAATACGAGCAGTACTTC.

This clone has more than one count but fewer than ten. V and J are TRBV5-1 and TRBJ2-1, with TRBD2 identical over 9 bases. The germline V gene has CDR1 SGHRS and CDR2 YFSETQ. V lost 4 bases and J lost 5; bases outside the gene matches: 7. The CDR3 covers 15 residues. CDR3 sequence: CASSHGTSSNNEQFF. CDR3 in DNA: TGCGCCAGCAGCCACGGGACTAGCAGTAACAATGAGCAGTTCTTC.

This rearrangement joins TRBV10-3 to TRBJ2-7; TRBD1 might be the D (5 bases). From germline, CDR1 is ENHRY and CDR2 SYGVKD. V was shortened by 10 bases and J by 5 bases, with 18 bases between the two germline ends. The CDR3 is made up of 13 amino acids. In nucleotides, the CDR3 is TGTGCCACCACAGATGGGGCCGTAGACGAGCAGTACTTC. The encoded protein is CATTDGAVDEQYF.

This clone has a handful of counts. The J gene is TRBJ2-7, the V gene TRBV20-1; D is perhaps TRBD1 (5 bases). This CDR3 has 11 residues. Trimming took off 6 bases at V and 6 bases at J, with 12 bases between the two ends. CDR1 is DFQATT and CDR2 is SNEGSKA in the germline V gene (reference sequence). The CDR3 region has the DNA TGCAGTGCGCCGACAGTAGCCGAGCAGTACTTC. This gives the protein CSAPTVAEQYF.

The CDR3 DNA reads as TGCGCCAGCAGCCAAGACCGGGGGGGCTCTAACTATGGCTACACCTTC. This translates into CASSQDRGGSNYGYTF. This rearrangement joins TRBV4-3 to TRBJ1-2; tentative D call: TRBD1 (6 bases). V was trimmed by 0 bases and J by 0 bases, leaving 11 bases between them. Germline assignment: CDR1 LGHNA and CDR2 YSLEER. The CDR3 contains 16 residues.

The chain employs TRBV4-3 and TRBJ2-7; 9 nucleotides align to TRBD2. Germline lookup yields CDR1 LGHNA and CDR2 YSLEER. The V gene end was trimmed by 1 base and the J gene end by 0 bases; junction bases not matched to a gene: 4. The CDR3 has 16 amino acids. CDR3 nucleotide sequence: TGCGCCAGCAGCCAAGGGGGGCGGGAGGGCTCCTACGAGCAGTACTTC. Amino acids: CASSQGGREGSYEQYF.

This clone was counted a few times. The rearrangement links TRBV5-6 to TRBJ1-2; D not resolved. Germline V CDR1 and CDR2: SGHDT, YYEEEE. V was trimmed by 5 bases and J by 4 bases, leaving 18 bases between them. This CDR3 has 15 amino acids. CDR3 in DNA: TGTGCCAGCAGTTCCCTGGCCAGGTTGGGCTATGGCTACACCTTC. The encoded protein is CASSSLARLGYGYTF.

This clone has just a few counts. The CDR3 protein is CASSWGQGGNTEAFF. CDR3 nucleotide sequence: TGTGCCAGCTCATGGGGACAAGGAGGCAACACTGAAGCTTTCTTT. This rearrangement joins TRBV18 to TRBJ1-1; a weak D match, TRBD1 (6 bases). V lost 5 bases and J lost 2, with 15 bases in between. CDR3 length: 15 amino acids. Per the germline V gene, CDR1 is KGHSH and CDR2 is LQKENI.

About this clone: In the same sample, other DNA sequences code for this CDR3. The V and J genes are TRBV7-2 and TRBJ2-2; D ambiguous. The germline gives CDR1 SGHTA, CDR2 FQGNSA. This CDR3 is built from 13 residues. The V and J ends lost 3 bases and 1 base respectively, with 3 bases between them. CDR3 protein: CASSFMNTGELFF. For the CDR3, the DNA is TGTGCCAGCAGCTTCATGAACACCGGGGAGCTGTTTTTT. Full variable domain (remainder filled in from reference TRBV7-2 and TRBJ2-2): GAGVSQSPSNKVTEKGKDVELRCDPISGHTALYWYRQSLGQGLEFLIYFQGNSAPDKSGLPSDRFSAERTGGSVSTLTIQRTQQEDSAVYLCASSFMNTGELFFGEGSRLTVL.

V gene TRBV5-6 combines with J gene TRBJ2-5; D may be TRBD1 (6 bases). Judging by the DNA end, TRBJ2-7 fits better; the J call may be wrong. CDR1 and CDR2 (germline): SGHDT, YYEEEE. This CDR3 comprises 15 residues. The CDR3 loop reads CASSLGQGFSYEQYF. The CDR3 coding sequence is TGTGCCAGCAGCTTGGGGCAGGGGTTCTCCTACGAGCAGTACTTC.

In this sample, this clone turned up a few times. This rearrangement joins TRBV2 to TRBJ1-2, with 7 bases that match TRBD1. The junction had 3 bases not matched to a gene; V was cut back by 2 bases and J by 6 bases. This CDR3 region has 13 residues. Germline V gene sequence: CDR1 SNHLY, CDR2 FYNNEI. CDR3 sequence (DNA): TGTGCCAGCAGTGAACAGGGGGATAATGGCTACACCTTC. Translating gives CASSEQGDNGYTF.

This clone turned up a few times. The chain employs TRBV28 and TRBJ2-1; TRBD2 agrees at 8 bases. Per germline, CDR1 MDHEN and CDR2 SYDVKM. This CDR3 is 16 amino acids long. J was trimmed by 5 bases and V by 6 bases; bases with no gene match: 12. CDR3 nucleotides: TGTGCCAGCAGACCTCCCGGGACGCGGGGGGACAATGAGCAGTTCTTC. Its protein is CASRPPGTRGDNEQFF.